The rows below give T cell receptor beta chains drawn from one sample of a study of response to subunit inactivated influenza vaccine. TCRdb analysed the RT-PCR reads with MiXCR anew, one entry per CDR3 protein. The sample consists of over 800,000 distinct CDR3 sequences, 21% of them appearing once. The sequenced sample was PBMCs from blood, obtained 5 to 6 days after vaccination. The source of these receptors is a man in his fifties who received an inactivated influenza vaccine. Both conserved end residues are part of each CDR3. Fields, in order: clone size, D gene, J gene, CDR3 length, V gene, CDR3 protein, CDR3 DNA. D genes are given only for firm matches. Part of the rows lack a size; the others show once, few, many or a class for expanded clones.

few . TRBJ1-4 16 TRBV15 CATSRESRGDNEKLFF TGTGCCACCAGCAGAGAATCAAGGGGGGATAATGAAAAACTGTTTTTT
. . TRBJ2-1 15 TRBV15 CATSRDLGARNEQFF TGTGCCACCAGCAGAGATCTGGGGGCGCGGAATGAGCAGTTCTTC
. TRBD1 TRBJ2-3 15 TRBV5-1 CASSPLGQSTDTQYF TGCGCCAGCAGCCCCTTGGGACAGAGCACAGATACGCAGTATTTT
. TRBD2 TRBJ2-5 15 TRBV7-2 CASSYGTSGVETQYF TGTGCCAGCAGCTACGGGACTAGCGGGGTTGAGACCCAGTACTTC
. TRBD1 TRBJ2-7 15 TRBV6-2/TRBV6-3 CASSPPGQGPGEQYF TGTGCCAGCAGTCCCCCGGGACAGGGTCCGGGCGAGCAGTACTTC
once TRBD1 TRBJ2-7 14 TRBV19 CASSIGTGAYEQYF TGTGCCAGTAGTATCGGGACAGGAGCCTACGAGCAGTACTTC
many TRBD2 TRBJ2-7 15 TRBV12-3/TRBV12-4 CASRLAGGPLYEQYF TGTGCCAGCAGGTTAGCGGGGGGGCCCCTCTACGAGCAGTACTTC
few . TRBJ2-7 14 TRBV12-3/TRBV12-4 CASSWVGGSYEQYF TGTGCCAGCAGCTGGGTAGGGGGCTCCTACGAGCAGTACTTC
. . TRBJ2-7 12 TRBV7-2 CASSLNRGEQYF TGTGCCAGCAGCCTCAATCGAGGCGAGCAGTACTTC
many . TRBJ1-6 16 TRBV12-3/TRBV12-4 CASRGRRAQNNSPLHF TGTGCCAGCAGGGGACGCCGGGCCCAGAATAATTCACCCCTCCACTTT
many . TRBJ1-5 14 TRBV29-1 CSASQGRSNQPQHF TGCAGCGCATCACAGGGAAGGAGCAATCAGCCCCAGCATTTT
. . TRBJ2-1 16 TRBV14 CASSQDLGLVYNEQFF TGTGCCAGCAGCCAAGATTTAGGACTCGTGTACAATGAGCAGTTCTTC
. . TRBJ2-7 13 TRBV30 CAWNRESGYEQYF TGTGCCTGGAACAGGGAGTCGGGCTACGAGCAGTACTTC
. . TRBJ1-4 15 TRBV7-9 CASTTGVATNEKLFF TGTGCCAGCACGACAGGAGTTGCAACTAATGAAAAACTGTTTTTT
many . TRBJ2-5 12 TRBV20-1 CSAEVALETQYF TGCAGTGCCGAAGTGGCGTTGGAGACCCAGTACTTC
few . TRBJ2-5 14 TRBV2 CASSVQTYQETQYF TGTGCCAGCAGTGTTCAGACCTACCAAGAGACCCAGTACTTC
. . TRBJ2-3 16 TRBV28 CASSLAGGIPTDTQYF TGTGCCAGCAGTTTGGCAGGGGGGATCCCCACAGATACGCAGTATTTT
few . TRBJ2-7 12 TRBV28 CASSRYMGESYF TGTGCCAGCAGCCGCTATATGGGGGAATCGTACTTC
many TRBD2 TRBJ2-7 14 TRBV20-1 CSASPAGRGYEQYF TGCAGTGCTAGCCCAGCGGGAAGAGGTTACGAGCAGTACTTC
few . TRBJ1-5 14 TRBV6-7 CASSSHRDNQPQHF TGTGCCAGCAGTTCCCACAGGGACAATCAGCCCCAGCATTTT
. TRBD1 TRBJ1-6 14 TRBV20-1 CSGDRGRNNSPLHF TGCAGTGGAGACAGGGGCCGAAATAATTCACCCCTCCACTTT
few . TRBJ1-5 13 TRBV7-2 CASSLQGTQPQHF TGTGCCAGCAGCCTACAGGGAACCCAGCCCCAGCATTTT
many . TRBJ2-1 14 TRBV6-2/TRBV6-3 CASSDYSHHNEQFF TGTGCCAGCAGTGACTACTCGCACCACAATGAGCAGTTCTTC
few TRBD1 TRBJ2-2 13 TRBV6-2/TRBV6-3 CASRWTGTGELFF TGTGCCAGCAGATGGACAGGCACCGGGGAGCTGTTTTTT
few . TRBJ2-7 15 TRBV7-2 CASSLVPRGFNEQYF TGTGCCAGCAGCTTAGTCCCGAGAGGGTTCAACGAGCAGTACTTC
few TRBD1 TRBJ2-5 15 TRBV7-9 CASSGWMTGTETQYF TGTGCCAGCAGCGGCTGGATGACAGGGACAGAGACCCAGTACTTC
. . TRBJ2-6 12 TRBV18 CASSPAANVLTF TGTGCCAGCTCCCCAGCGGCCAACGTCCTGACTTTC
. TRBD1 TRBJ2-6 15 TRBV20-1 CSARGTVTGANVLTF TGCAGTGCTAGGGGGACAGTCACTGGGGCCAACGTCCTGACTTTC
few . TRBJ2-1 18 TRBV15 CATSRSRVGGTSYNEQFF TGTGCCACCAGCAGATCTCGAGTTGGCGGCACCTCCTACAATGAGCAGTTCTTC
. . TRBJ1-1 15 TRBV5-1 CASSLATSGRDEAFF TGCGCCAGCAGCTTGGCCACCTCGGGCCGGGATGAAGCTTTCTTT
. . TRBJ2-7 16 TRBV20-1 CSARDTGNSLPYEQYF TGCAGTGCTAGAGATACAGGGAACAGTCTACCCTACGAGCAGTACTTC
. . TRBJ1-6 14 TRBV12-3/TRBV12-4 CASSSARGGSPLHF TGTGCCAGCAGTTCAGCCAGGGGAGGTTCACCCCTCCACTTT
few TRBD2 TRBJ2-3 14 TRBV20-1 CSARSGSRTDTQYF TGCAGTGCTAGGAGCGGGAGTAGAACAGATACGCAGTATTTT
. . TRBJ1-1 16 TRBV29-1 CSVGGTLQGVGTEAFF TGCAGCGTTGGGGGGACCCTACAGGGTGTTGGCACTGAAGCTTTCTTT
. . TRBJ2-1 15 TRBV10-3 CAISDSAFGWDEQFF TGTGCCATCAGTGACTCGGCCTTCGGGTGGGATGAGCAGTTCTTC
. TRBD2 TRBJ2-1 15 TRBV7-9 CASSLSLAGEHEQFF TGTGCCAGCAGCTTAAGCCTAGCGGGGGAGCATGAGCAGTTCTTC
few . TRBJ2-3 15 TRBV7-9 CASSPQRISTDTQYF TGTGCCAGCAGCCCCCAGCGAATTAGCACAGATACGCAGTATTTT
. . TRBJ1-4 14 TRBV28 CASRRGPTNEKLFF TGTGCCAGCAGGCGAGGACCAACTAATGAAAAACTGTTTTTT
many . TRBJ1-2 12 TRBV18 CASSSPGSGYTF TGTGCCAGCTCATCTCCAGGGTCTGGCTACACCTTC
. TRBD1 TRBJ2-5 13 TRBV20-1 CSARTGQRETQYF TGCAGTGCTAGGACAGGGCAGCGGGAGACCCAGTACTTC